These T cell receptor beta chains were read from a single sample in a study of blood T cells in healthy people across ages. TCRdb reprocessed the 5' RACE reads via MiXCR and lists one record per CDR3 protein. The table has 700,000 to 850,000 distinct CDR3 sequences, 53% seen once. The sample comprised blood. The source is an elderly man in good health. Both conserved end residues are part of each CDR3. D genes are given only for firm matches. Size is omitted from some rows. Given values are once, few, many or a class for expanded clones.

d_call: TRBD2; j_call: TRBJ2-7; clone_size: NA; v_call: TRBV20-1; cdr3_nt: TGCAGTACCCCGGGGGTACCGGGACTAGGGGCGGACGAGCAGTACTTC; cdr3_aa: CSTPGVPGLGADEQYF
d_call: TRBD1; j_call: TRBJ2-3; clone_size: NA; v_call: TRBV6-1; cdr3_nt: TGTGCCAGCAGGGGCTCCAGGGGGCCGACAGATACGCAGTATTTT; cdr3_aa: CASRGSRGPTDTQYF
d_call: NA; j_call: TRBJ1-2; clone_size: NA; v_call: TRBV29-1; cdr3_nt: TGCAGCGTTGGAGGGCTGGGAGGCTACACCTTC; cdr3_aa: CSVGGLGGYTF
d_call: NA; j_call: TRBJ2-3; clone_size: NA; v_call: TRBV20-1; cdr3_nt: TGCAGTGCTAGAGACCAGGCTGAGGGTCGATACGCGTATTTT; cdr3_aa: CSARDQAEGRYAYF
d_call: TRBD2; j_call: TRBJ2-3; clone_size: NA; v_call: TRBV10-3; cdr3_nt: TGTGCCATCAGTGAATCGCGTAGACTAGCGGGAGGGCACGATACGCAGTATTTT; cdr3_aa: CAISESRRLAGGHDTQYF
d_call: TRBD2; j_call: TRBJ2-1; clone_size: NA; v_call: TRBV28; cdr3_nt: TGTGCCAGCAGTCCCATTGGGCTAGCGGGGAACAATGAGCAGTTCTTC; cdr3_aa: CASSPIGLAGNNEQFF
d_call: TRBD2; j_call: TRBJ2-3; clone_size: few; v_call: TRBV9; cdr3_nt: TGTGCCAGCAGCTCGGGACTATCGACAGATACGCAGTATTTT; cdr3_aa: CASSSGLSTDTQYF
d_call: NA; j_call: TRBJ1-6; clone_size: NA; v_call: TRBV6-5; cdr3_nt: TGTGCCAGCAGTAGAAACTGGAGCTCCTATAATTCACCCCTCCACTTT; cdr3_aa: CASSRNWSSYNSPLHF
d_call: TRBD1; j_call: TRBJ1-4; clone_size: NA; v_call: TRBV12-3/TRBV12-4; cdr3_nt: TGTGCCAGCGGGCTCCGGGACAGGAATGAAAAACTGTTTTTT; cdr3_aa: CASGLRDRNEKLFF
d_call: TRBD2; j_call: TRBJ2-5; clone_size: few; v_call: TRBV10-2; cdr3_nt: TGCGCCAGCAATTTCGCGGGAGGAGACCTGCAGACCCAGTACTTC; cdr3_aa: CASNFAGGDLQTQYF
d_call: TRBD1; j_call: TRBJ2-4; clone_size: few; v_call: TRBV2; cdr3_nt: TGTGCCAGCAGGCGGACAGGGTGGGAGCAGTACTTC; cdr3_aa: CASRRTGWEQYF
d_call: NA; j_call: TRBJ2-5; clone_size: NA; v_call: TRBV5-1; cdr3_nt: TGCGCCAGCAGATCTTATGGGGCCCAAGAGACCCAGTACTTC; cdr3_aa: CASRSYGAQETQYF
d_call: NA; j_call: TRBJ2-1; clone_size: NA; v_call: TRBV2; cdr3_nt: TGTGCCAGCAGTGGCGTGGCTGTTCCCTACAATGAGCAGTTCTTC; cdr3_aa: CASSGVAVPYNEQFF
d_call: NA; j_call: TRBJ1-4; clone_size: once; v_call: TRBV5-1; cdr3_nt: TGCGCCAGCAGCTTCAAGGTGGCAGGGCCCTCAACTAATGAAAAACTGTTTTTT; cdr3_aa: CASSFKVAGPSTNEKLFF
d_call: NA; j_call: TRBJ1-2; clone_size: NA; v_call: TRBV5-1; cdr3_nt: TGCGCCAGCAGCCCGTCGGCAAAAACTAACTATGGCTACACCTTC; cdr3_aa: CASSPSAKTNYGYTF
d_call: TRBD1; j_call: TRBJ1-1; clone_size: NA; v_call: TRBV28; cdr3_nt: TGTGCCAGCAGTTTGGGGGACAGGGGGAACACTGAAGCTTTCTTT; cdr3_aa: CASSLGDRGNTEAFF
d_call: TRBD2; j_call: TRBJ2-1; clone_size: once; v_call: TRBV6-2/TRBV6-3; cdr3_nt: TGTGCCAGCGTGGGACTAGCGGGAGGGGGCTCCTACAATGAGCAGTTCTTC; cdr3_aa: CASVGLAGGGSYNEQFF
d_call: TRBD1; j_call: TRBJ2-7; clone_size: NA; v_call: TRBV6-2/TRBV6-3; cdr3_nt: TGTGCCAGCAGGAGCGGACAGGGAGTGACCTACGAGCAGTACTTC; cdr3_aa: CASRSGQGVTYEQYF
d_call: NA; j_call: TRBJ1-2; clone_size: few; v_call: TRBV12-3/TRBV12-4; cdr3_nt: TGTGCCAGCAGCGGACCCTTCGAGAGGGGCTACACCTTC; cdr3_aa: CASSGPFERGYTF
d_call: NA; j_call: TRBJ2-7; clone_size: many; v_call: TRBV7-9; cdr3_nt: TGTGCCAGCAGCTTAGTGGGCGGCTCCTACGAGCAGTACTTC; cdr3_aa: CASSLVGGSYEQYF
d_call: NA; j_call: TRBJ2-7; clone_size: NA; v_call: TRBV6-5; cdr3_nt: TGTGCCAGCAGTTACTCGCGAAGGGCCTACGAGCAGTACTTC; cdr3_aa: CASSYSRRAYEQYF
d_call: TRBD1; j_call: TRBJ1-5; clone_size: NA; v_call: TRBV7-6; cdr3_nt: TGTGCCAGCAGCTTAGAAGGACAGGGGCCTGTGCAGCCCCGGCATTTT; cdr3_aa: CASSLEGQGPVQPRHF
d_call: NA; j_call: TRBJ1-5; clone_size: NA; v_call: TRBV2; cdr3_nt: TGTGCCAGCAACAGGGATAGCAATCAGCCCCAGCATTTT; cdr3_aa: CASNRDSNQPQHF
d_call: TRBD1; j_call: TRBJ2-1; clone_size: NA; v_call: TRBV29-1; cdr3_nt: TGCAGCGTTGTGACAGGGGGTAGCTCCTACAATGAGCAGTTCTTC; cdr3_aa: CSVVTGGSSYNEQFF
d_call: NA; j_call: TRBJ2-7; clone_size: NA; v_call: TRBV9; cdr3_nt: TGTGCCAGCAGCGTGTCCGGAGACTACGAGCAGTACTTC; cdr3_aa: CASSVSGDYEQYF
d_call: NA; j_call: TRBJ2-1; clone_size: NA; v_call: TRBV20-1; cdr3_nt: TGCAGTGCTAGTGGCCCAAACGGCGATGAGCAGTTCTTC; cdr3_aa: CSASGPNGDEQFF
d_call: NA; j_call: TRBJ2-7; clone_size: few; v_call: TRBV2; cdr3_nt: TGTGCCAGCAGTGAAGCGCTAGGGACTCAAGCCCTACTGCAGTACTTC; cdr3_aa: CASSEALGTQALLQYF
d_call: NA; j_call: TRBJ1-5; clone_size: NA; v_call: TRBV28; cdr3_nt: TGTGCCAGCAGCCTTGGAGGCAATTATCAGCCCCAGCATTTT; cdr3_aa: CASSLGGNYQPQHF
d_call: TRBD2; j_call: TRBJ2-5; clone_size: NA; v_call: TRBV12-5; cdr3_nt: TGTGCTAGCGGGGGGTTGGGGAGCGCCGTCCAAGAGACCCAGTACTTC; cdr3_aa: CASGGLGSAVQETQYF
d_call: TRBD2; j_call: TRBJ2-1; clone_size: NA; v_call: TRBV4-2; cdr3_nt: TGTGCCAGCAGCCAAGATGGGACTAGCGGGAACAATGAGCAGTTCTTC; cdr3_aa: CASSQDGTSGNNEQFF
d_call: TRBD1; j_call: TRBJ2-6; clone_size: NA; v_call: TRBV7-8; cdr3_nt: TGTGCCAGCAGCGCAAGGACAGGGGGAAGGTCTGGGGCCAACGTCCTGACTTTC; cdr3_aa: CASSARTGGRSGANVLTF
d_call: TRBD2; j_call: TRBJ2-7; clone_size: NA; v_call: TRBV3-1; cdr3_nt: TGTGCCAGCAGGAGGACTAGCGGTCCCTACGAGCAGTACTTC; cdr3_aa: CASRRTSGPYEQYF
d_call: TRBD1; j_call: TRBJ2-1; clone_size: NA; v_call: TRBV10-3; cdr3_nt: TGTGCCATCTCCCCGGGACAGGGTCTCAATGAGCAGTTCTTC; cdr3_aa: CAISPGQGLNEQFF